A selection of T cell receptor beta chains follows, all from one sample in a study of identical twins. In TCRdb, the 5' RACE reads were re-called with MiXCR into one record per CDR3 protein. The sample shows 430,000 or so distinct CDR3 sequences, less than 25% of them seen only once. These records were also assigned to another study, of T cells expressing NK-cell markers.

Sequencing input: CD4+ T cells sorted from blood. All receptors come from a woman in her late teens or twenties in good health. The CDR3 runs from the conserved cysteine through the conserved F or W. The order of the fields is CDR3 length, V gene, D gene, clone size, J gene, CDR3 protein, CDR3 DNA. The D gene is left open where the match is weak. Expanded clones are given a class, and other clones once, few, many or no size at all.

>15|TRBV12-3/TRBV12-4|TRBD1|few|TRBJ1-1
CASSLRQGRVHEAFF
TGTGCCAGCAGTTTAAGACAGGGGAGGGTTCACGAAGCTTTCTTT
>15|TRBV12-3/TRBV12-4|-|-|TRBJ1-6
CASSFNSNSFFDLHF
TGTGCCAGCAGTTTTAACAGCAATTCATTTTTTGACCTCCACTTT
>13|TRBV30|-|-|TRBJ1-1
CAWSSSPNTEAFF
TGTGCCTGGAGTTCTAGTCCTAACACTGAAGCTTTCTTT
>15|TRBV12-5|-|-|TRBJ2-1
CAIHTGLSSYNEQFF
TGTGCTATCCACACTGGGCTTTCCTCCTACAATGAGCAGTTCTTC
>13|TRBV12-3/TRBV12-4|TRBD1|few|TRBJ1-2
CASILGPGGGYTF
TGTGCCAGCATCCTAGGGCCAGGGGGTGGCTACACCTTC
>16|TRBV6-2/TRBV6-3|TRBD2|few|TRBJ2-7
CASSYTLAGGRYEQYF
TGTGCCAGCAGTTACACCCTAGCGGGAGGTCGCTACGAGCAGTACTTC
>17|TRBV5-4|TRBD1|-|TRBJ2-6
CASSFDRGSSGANVLTF
TGTGCCAGCAGCTTCGACAGGGGATCCTCTGGGGCCAACGTCCTGACTTTC
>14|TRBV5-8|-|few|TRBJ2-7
CASSTRGTSYEQYF
TGTGCCAGCAGCACTCGAGGGACCTCCTACGAGCAGTACTTC
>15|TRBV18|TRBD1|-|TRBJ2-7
CASSPTGQGTYEQYF
TGTGCCAGCTCACCCACGGGACAGGGGACCTACGAGCAGTACTTC
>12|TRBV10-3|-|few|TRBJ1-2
CAISEQDYGYTF
TGTGCCATCAGTGAGCAGGACTATGGCTACACCTTC
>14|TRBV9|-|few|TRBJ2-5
CASSREAAQETQYF
TGTGCCAGCAGCAGAGAGGCGGCACAAGAGACCCAGTACTTC
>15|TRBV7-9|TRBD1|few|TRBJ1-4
CASSYTGTDNEKLFF
TGTGCCAGCAGTTATACCGGGACAGACAATGAAAAACTGTTTTTT
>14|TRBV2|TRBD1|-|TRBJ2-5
CASSVGQLGETQYF
TGTGCCAGCAGCGTGGGACAGTTGGGAGAGACCCAGTACTTC
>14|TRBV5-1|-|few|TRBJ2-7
CASSLGGALYEQYF
TGCGCCAGCAGCTTGGGCGGGGCGTTGTACGAGCAGTACTTC
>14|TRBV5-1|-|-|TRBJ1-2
CASSPETRSYGYTF
TGCGCCAGCAGCCCGGAGACGCGCAGCTATGGCTACACCTTC
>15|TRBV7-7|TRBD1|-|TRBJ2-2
CASSLNRGYTGELFF
TGTGCTAGCAGCCTAAACAGGGGCTACACCGGGGAGCTGTTTTTT
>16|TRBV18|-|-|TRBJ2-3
CASSPQAGLRTDTQYF
TGTGCCAGCTCACCCCAAGCGGGTCTACGCACAGATACGCAGTATTTT
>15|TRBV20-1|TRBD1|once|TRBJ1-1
CSAPQGGGKYTEAFF
TGCAGTGCTCCCCAGGGAGGGGGCAAATACACTGAAGCTTTCTTT
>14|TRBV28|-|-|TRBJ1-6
CATEFVGEGSPLHF
TGTGCCACCGAATTTGTGGGGGAAGGTTCACCCCTCCACTTT
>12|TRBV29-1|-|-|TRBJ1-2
CSVSQGTDGYTF
TGCAGCGTTTCACAGGGTACGGATGGCTACACCTTC
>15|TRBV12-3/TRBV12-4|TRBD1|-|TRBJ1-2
CATLTDRGVPYGYTF
TGTGCCACACTTACAGACAGGGGTGTGCCCTATGGCTACACCTTC
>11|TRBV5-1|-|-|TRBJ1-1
CASISYTEAFF
TGCGCCAGCATTTCCTACACTGAAGCTTTCTTT
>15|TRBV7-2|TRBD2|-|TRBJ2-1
CASSLELAPYNEQFF
TGTGCCAGCAGCTTAGAACTAGCGCCTTACAATGAGCAGTTCTTC
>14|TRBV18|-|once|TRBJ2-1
CASSHPGLRNEQFF
TGTGCCAGCTCACACCCCGGCCTGAGGAATGAGCAGTTCTTC
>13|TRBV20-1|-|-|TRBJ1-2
CSARVSPSYGYTF
TGCAGTGCTAGAGTGTCACCCAGCTATGGCTACACCTTC
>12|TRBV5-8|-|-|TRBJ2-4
CASSLAGNIQYF
TGTGCCAGCAGCTTGGCCGGAAACATTCAGTACTTC
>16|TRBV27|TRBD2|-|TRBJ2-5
CASSSRKSGGQETQYF
TGTGCCAGCAGTTCCCGGAAGAGCGGGGGCCAAGAGACCCAGTACTTC
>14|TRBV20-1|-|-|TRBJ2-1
CSARRHSSYNEQFF
TGCAGTGCTAGACGGCATAGCTCCTACAATGAGCAGTTCTTC
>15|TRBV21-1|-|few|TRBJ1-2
CASSVQDRLNYGYTF
TGTGCCAGCAGCGTACAGGACAGGCTCAACTATGGCTACACCTTC
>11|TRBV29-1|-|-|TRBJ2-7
CSVEVSYEQYF
TGCAGCGTTGAAGTCTCCTACGAGCAGTACTTC
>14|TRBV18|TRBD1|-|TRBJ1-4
CASSLMTGEEELFF
TGTGCCAGCTCACTGATGACAGGGGAAGAGGAACTGTTTTTT
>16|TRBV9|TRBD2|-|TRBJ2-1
CASSALTSGKYNEQFF
TGTGCCAGCAGCGCACTAACTAGCGGGAAGTACAATGAGCAGTTCTTC
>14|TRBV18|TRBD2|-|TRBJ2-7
CASSRTGLAGGQYF
TGTGCCAGCTCACGGACTGGACTAGCGGGAGGGCAGTACTTC
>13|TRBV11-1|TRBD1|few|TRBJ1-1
CASGWDRGTEAFF
TGTGCCAGCGGCTGGGACAGGGGAACTGAAGCTTTCTTT
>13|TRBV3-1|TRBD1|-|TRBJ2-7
CASSLRGLYEQYF
TGTGCCAGCAGCCTAAGGGGGCTCTACGAGCAGTACTTC
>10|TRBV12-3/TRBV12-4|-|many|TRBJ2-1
CASSRNEQFF
TGTGCCAGCAGCCGCAATGAGCAGTTCTTC
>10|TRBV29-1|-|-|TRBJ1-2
CSVRNYGYTF
TGCAGCGTCAGGAACTATGGCTACACCTTC
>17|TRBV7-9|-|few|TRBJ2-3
CASSSLVVGRKRDTQYF
TGTGCCAGCAGCTCCCTGGTGGTGGGGCGGAAGAGGGATACGCAGTATTTT
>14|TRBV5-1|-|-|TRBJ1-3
CASSLSHSGNTIYF
TGCGCCAGCAGCTTGTCCCACTCTGGAAACACCATATATTTT
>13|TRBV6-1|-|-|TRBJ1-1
CASSELGGDEAFF
TGTGCCAGCAGTGAATTAGGAGGGGATGAAGCTTTCTTT
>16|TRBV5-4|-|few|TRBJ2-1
CASSVPRGGRPNEQFF
TGTGCCAGCAGCGTCCCTCGGGGTGGTCGCCCCAATGAGCAGTTCTTC
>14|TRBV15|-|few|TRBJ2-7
CATSRVRGLYEQYF
TGTGCCACCAGCAGAGTCCGCGGTTTATACGAGCAGTACTTC
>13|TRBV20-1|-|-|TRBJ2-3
CSAKGGKTDTQYF
TGCAGTGCTAAGGGCGGGAAGACAGATACGCAGTATTTT
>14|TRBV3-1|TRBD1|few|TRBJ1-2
CASSLLGGDYGYTF
TGTGCCAGCAGCCTCCTAGGGGGCGACTATGGCTACACCTTC
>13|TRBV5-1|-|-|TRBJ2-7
CASSLAARYEQYF
TGCGCCAGCAGCTTGGCGGCCCGTTACGAGCAGTACTTC
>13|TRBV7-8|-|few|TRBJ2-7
CASSLVSPTEQYF
TGTGCCAGCAGCTTAGTATCACCTACCGAGCAGTACTTC
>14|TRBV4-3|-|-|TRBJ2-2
CASRSGVITGELFF
TGCGCCAGCCGATCAGGTGTAATAACCGGGGAGCTGTTTTTT
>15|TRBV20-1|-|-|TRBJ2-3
CSARGSASTTDTQYF
TGCAGTGCTAGGGGGTCGGCTAGTACGACAGATACGCAGTATTTT
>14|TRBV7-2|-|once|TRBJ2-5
CASSFGWDQETQYF
TGTGCCAGCAGCTTTGGGTGGGACCAAGAGACCCAGTACTTC
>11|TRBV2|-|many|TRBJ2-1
CASSGVNEQFF
TGTGCCAGCAGTGGTGTCAATGAGCAGTTCTTC